Shown below are 22 T cell receptor beta chains from a single sample sequenced in a study of T cell responses to AZD1222 COVID-19 vaccine. TCRdb keeps only in-frame clones here, not all; method: immunoSEQ multiplex PCR. Of around 190,000 clones listed, roughly 88% were seen once; the top ten hold approximately 10%. The material sequenced was peripheral blood, taken 28 days after the second AZD1222 dose. The receptors originated from an adult who received the AZD1222 COVID-19 vaccine.

The chain carries TRBV6-5 and TRBJ1-2; the D gene is possibly TRBD1 (6 bases). Trimming pared 5 bases from V and 2 bases from J, leaving 15 bases between. In germline, CDR1 is MNHEY, CDR2 SVGAGI. The CDR3 length is 15 residues. CDR3 loop: CASSRGADGNYGYTF. The DNA of the CDR3 is TGTGCCAGCAGTCGGGGGGCGGATGGGAACTATGGCTACACCTTC.

The chain is built from TRBV6-2 or TRBV6-3 and TRBJ2-2; 7 bases are shared with TRBD2. The CDR3 spans 16 residues. Germline V CDR1 and CDR2: MNHEY, SVGEGT. V lost 6 bases and J lost 3; bases outside the gene matches: 10. CDR3 in amino acids: CASSHALGRDTGELFF. DNA for the CDR3: TGTGCCAGCAGCCACGCCCTGGGGAGGGACACCGGGGAGCTGTTTTTT.

The V call is TRBV5-4, the J call TRBJ2-2, with 12 bases matching TRBD1. V dropped 4 bases and J dropped 0; count of bases not matched to a gene: 4. The length of the CDR3 is 17 residues. The germline CDR1 and CDR2 sequences are SGHNT and YYREEE (reference sequence). The CDR3 DNA is TGTGCCAGCAGCCCGGGGACAGGGGGCCCGAACACCGGGGAGCTGTTTTTT. Translated: CASSPGTGGPNTGELFF.

V and J are TRBV6-5 and TRBJ2-1; D remains ambiguous. Trimming removed 4 bases at V and 6 bases at J, with 13 bases between. Germline values: CDR1 MNHEY, CDR2 SVGAGI. The CDR3 consists of 14 residues. The CDR3 here is CASSSPNSANEQFF. The DNA for the CDR3 is TGTGCCAGCAGTTCTCCGAACAGTGCCAATGAGCAGTTCTTC.

The chain employs TRBV7-9 and TRBJ1-6; D is possibly TRBD1 (5 bases). This CDR3 is built from 17 residues. Germline CDR1 is SEHNR and CDR2 is FQNEAQ (reference sequence). The ends were cut back, 2 bases at V and 0 bases at J, with 11 bases in the middle. The DNA for the CDR3 is TGTGCCAGCAGCTTACACGGGGGGTTCTCCTATAATTCACCCCTCCACTTT. Translated: CASSLHGGFSYNSPLHF.

V usage is TRBV3-1 (or the pseudogene TRBV3-2) and J usage is TRBJ1-4, with D unresolved. The CDR3 is 15 amino acids. Trimming took 1 base from V and 5 from J, leaving 11 bases between them. The V gene's germline CDR1 is LGHDT and CDR2 YNNKEL (reference sequence). In DNA, the CDR3 is TGTGCCAGCAGCCAAGGAAGGAAGAACAATGAAAAACTGTTTTTT. It translates to CASSQGRKNNEKLFF.

The chain combines TRBV28 with TRBJ1-2; 10 bases are shared with TRBD1. Germline V gene data show CDR1 as MDHEN and CDR2 as SYDVKM. This CDR3 spans 15 amino acids. Losses at the gene ends were 2 bases for V and 1 base for J; bases not matched to a gene: 1. The CDR3 is CASSLRDRGNYGYTF. The DNA of the CDR3 is TGTGCCAGCAGTTTAAGGGACAGGGGTAACTATGGCTACACCTTC.

The CDR3 protein is CASSTRYHYGYTF. CDR3 in DNA: TGTGCCAGTAGTACTCGGTACCACTATGGCTACACCTTC. The rearrangement joins TRBV19 to TRBJ1-2; D not certain. The CDR3 sequence is 13 residues long. Trimming removed 4 bases from V and 3 bases from J, with 9 bases in between. The germline CDR1 and CDR2 sequences are LNHDA and SQIVND (reference sequence). Full variable domain (missing parts from reference TRBV19 and TRBJ1-2): DGGITQSPKYLFRKEGQNVTLSCEQNLNHDAMYWYRQDPGQGLRLIYYSQIVNDFQKGDIAEGYSVSREKKESFPLTVTSAQKNPTAFYLCASSTRYHYGYTFGSGTRLTVV.

This rearrangement joins TRBV6-5 to TRBJ2-7, with D perhaps TRBD1 (6 bases). The germline CDR1 and CDR2 sequences are MNHEY and SVGAGI. CDR3 length: 11 amino acids. The V and J ends lost 7 bases and 3 bases respectively, with 7 bases between them. This CDR3 is CASMDSYEQYF. Written as DNA, the CDR3 is TGTGCCAGCATGGACAGCTACGAGCAGTACTTC.

This chain uses TRBV11-3 with TRBJ2-1; 8 positions agree with TRBD2. The CDR3 extends over 15 amino acids. J gave up 8 bases and V 3 bases, and 9 bases lay outside the gene matches. Germline V gene data show CDR1 as SGHNT and CDR2 as YENEEA. The CDR3 DNA follows: TGTGCCAGCAGCTTCGGCAGCGGGGGACACCATGAGCAGTTCTTC. Translating gives CASSFGSGGHHEQFF.

This clone was seen a handful of times. V usage is TRBV28 and J usage is TRBJ1-3; 12 nucleotides agree with TRBD1. CDR1 MDHEN and CDR2 SYDVKM come from the germline V gene. This CDR3 contains 16 residues. J was trimmed by 4 bases and V by 5 bases; bases with no gene match: 6. The CDR3 bases are TGTGCCAGCAGTCTGCCGGGACAGGGGGCGGGAAACACCATATATTTT. This sequence encodes CASSLPGQGAGNTIYF.

This clone was observed a few times. V usage is TRBV19 and J usage is TRBJ1-2, with a weak D call TRBD1 (6 bases). This CDR3 has 13 amino acids. Trimming took 10 bases from V and 2 from J, leaving 14 bases between them. Germline V gives CDR1 LNHDA, CDR2 SQIVND (reference sequence). CDR3 DNA sequence: TGTGCCACGGGGGACCAGGGGAACTATGGCTACACCTTC. This translates into CATGDQGNYGYTF.

This chain uses TRBV2 with TRBJ2-1, with TRBD2 identical over 8 bases. CDR3 length equals 15 residues. J gave up 6 bases and V 4 bases, and 8 bases lay outside the gene matches. Germline V gene data show CDR1 as SNHLY and CDR2 as FYNNEI. For the CDR3, the DNA is TGTGCCAGCAGTGGGGGCGGGGGGAAAATCAATGAGCAGTTCTTC. Its translation: CASSGGGGKINEQFF. The variable domain in full, with the rest retrieved from reference TRBV2 and TRBJ2-1, is EPEVTQTPSHQVTQMGQEVILRCVPISNHLYFYWYRQILGQKVEFLVSFYNNEISEKSEIFDDQFSVERPDGSNFTLKIRSTKLEDSAMYFCASSGGGGKINEQFFGPGTRLTVL.

V and J are TRBV3-1 (or the pseudogene TRBV3-2) and TRBJ1-3; tentative D call: TRBD1 (5 bases). The V and J ends lost 1 base and 0 bases respectively, with 7 bases between them. This CDR3 comprises 15 residues. Germline CDR1 reads LGHDT; CDR2 reads YNNKEL (reference sequence). CDR3: CASSQGGNSGNTIYF. In DNA, the CDR3 is TGTGCCAGCAGCCAAGGGGGGAACTCTGGAAACACCATATATTTT.

This sequence joins TRBV3-1 (or the pseudogene TRBV3-2) and TRBJ1-3; TRBD1 matches at 11 bases. V shed 1 base and J 2 bases; nucleotides not matched to a gene: 7. The germline CDR1 and CDR2 sequences are LGHDT and YNNKEL (reference sequence). The length of the CDR3 is 18 residues. Here the CDR3 reads CASSQVWRGQGAGNTIYF. The CDR3 region has the DNA TGTGCCAGCAGCCAAGTGTGGAGGGGACAGGGGGCTGGAAACACCATATATTTT.

CDR3 DNA: TGTGCCAGCAGCTTACGACTGACAGGGTCGAGCAATGAGCAGTTCTTC. This translates into CASSLRLTGSSNEQFF. The chain employs TRBV7-3 and TRBJ2-1; 7 bases align to TRBD1. The CDR3 is 16 amino acids. The V gene's germline CDR1 is SGHTA and CDR2 FQGTGA. V lost 2 bases to trimming and J lost 6 bases; unmatched junction nucleotides: 10.

The chain carries TRBV13 and TRBJ2-1; a weak D match, TRBD1 (6 bases). Germline V lookup: CDR1 PRHDT, CDR2 FYEKMQ (reference sequence). Trimming pared 7 bases from V and 1 base from J, leaving 20 bases between. This CDR3 has 17 residues. CDR3 sequence (DNA): TGTGCCAGCATCTCCCTTCTAAGGGGGTCATCCTACAATGAGCAGTTCTTC. This sequence encodes CASISLLRGSSYNEQFF.

Comments on this clone: Other DNA sequences in this sample translate to the same CDR3. V and J are TRBV6-2 or TRBV6-3 and TRBJ2-5; the match to TRBD2 covers 12 bases. This CDR3 spans 15 amino acids. Unmatched junction bases numbered 3, after V lost 2 bases and J lost 5 bases. Looked up from germline, CDR1 is MNHEY and CDR2 is SVGEGT. DNA for the CDR3: TGTGCCAGCAGTTACCTAGCGGGGGGGCAGGAGACCCAGTACTTC. Its translation: CASSYLAGGQETQYF.

V is TRBV10-3 and J is TRBJ2-5; 7 bases align to TRBD1. In germline, CDR1 is ENHRY, CDR2 SYGVKD. The junction had 8 bases not matched to a gene; V was cut back by 10 bases and J by 0 bases. This CDR3 contains 14 residues. The CDR3 sequence is CATILQGNQETQYF. The CDR3 DNA reads TGTGCCACGATATTACAGGGGAACCAAGAGACCCAGTACTTC.

This chain uses TRBV19 with TRBJ1-2, with 8 bases lining up with TRBD1. Trimming cost V 3 bases and J 2 bases; bases outside gene matches: 8. CDR1 is LNHDA, CDR2 SQIVND, per germline (reference sequence). This CDR3 has 16 amino acids. The CDR3 sequence is CASSMPATGANYGYTF. The CDR3 nucleotides read TGTGCCAGTAGTATGCCCGCGACAGGGGCAAACTATGGCTACACCTTC.

This CDR3 reads CASSLNKVSSTEAFF. In nucleotides, the CDR3 is TGCGCCAGCAGCTTGAATAAAGTTTCTAGCACTGAAGCTTTCTTT. The rearrangement joins TRBV5-1 to TRBJ1-1; D not resolved. The CDR3 contains 15 residues. Germline V gene data show CDR1 as SGHRS and CDR2 as YFSETQ. V lost 1 base to trimming and J lost 4 bases, with 14 bases between them.

The chain recombines TRBV6-1 with TRBJ2-6; D is perhaps TRBD1 (8 bases). CDR1 and CDR2 (germline): MNHNS, SASEGT. The CDR3 runs to 18 residues. V was trimmed by 1 base and J by 2 bases, leaving 15 bases between them. CDR3 bases: TGTGCCAGCAGTGAAGTGGTACAGGGGGGGGCTGGGGCCAACGTCCTGACTTTC. Translation: CASSEVVQGGAGANVLTF.